This T cell receptor (beta chain) was identified during a study of vaccination effects on CD4 cells after COVID-19. In the study overall: The second dose preceded post-vaccine samples by a median of 72 days. Notes on the study in general: Substantial clonal contraction characterized both infection- and vaccine-induced clones late after vaccination.

This clone was seen a few times. Its matching antigen is unknown. Germline V gene data show CDR1 as LNHDA and CDR2 as SQIVND (reference sequence). The CDR3 length is 15 residues. Trimming removed 3 bases from V and 7 bases from J; junction bases left unmatched: 7. The method was immunoSEQ multiplex PCR; TCRdb's version includes in-frame clones alone and lacks a portion of them. This table holds tens of thousands of clones, just over 75% found once. Subsequent to 10 days of culture, CD4+ T cells were isolated. The person's infection with SARS-CoV-2, confirmed by PCR, took place between March and December 2020. Subjects were given two BNT162b2 or mRNA-1273 vaccine doses.

The sequence was obtained from a human donor who had a prior SARS-CoV-2 infection. V is TRBV19 and J is TRBJ2-1; 9 positions agree with TRBD1. Source: CD4+ T cells from PBMCs cultured without peptide, taken after COVID-19 vaccination. The CDR3 loop is CASSIRTGADNEQFF. The CDR3 DNA reads as TGTGCCAGTAGTATCAGGACAGGGGCGGATAATGAGCAGTTCTTC.